A selection of T cell receptor beta chains follows, all from one sample in a study of T-cell memory formation after mild COVID-19. TCRdb re-called the 5' RACE reads through MiXCR, storing one row per CDR3 protein. The sample carries roughly 80,000 distinct CDR3 sequences, roughly 25% recorded once. Sequencing was done on a sample of PBMCs or a T cell subset sorted from them (not recorded which). The receptors stem from a man between 18 and 29 years old who had mild COVID-19 (a few samples of this study predate the infection). Cell type and time point are not known. The CDR3 runs from the conserved cysteine through the conserved F or W. The order of the fields is CDR3 DNA, CDR3 protein, V gene, D gene, J gene, clone size. A D gene is named only where the DNA matches it firmly. Clone size is stated in some rows and not others, as once, few, many or a class when expanded.

DNA: TGCGCCAGCAGCCACATGAACACTGAAGCTTTCTTT
CDR3: CASSHMNTEAFF
V: TRBV4-3
D: NA
J: TRBJ1-1
size: few

DNA: TGTGCCAGCAGTACGGGAGTCAATCAGCCCCAGCATTTT
CDR3: CASSTGVNQPQHF
V: TRBV12-3/TRBV12-4
D: NA
J: TRBJ1-5
size: NA

DNA: TGTGCCAGCAGTCCTGGGACAGGGTATGTGGTTGCTGAAGCTTTCTTT
CDR3: CASSPGTGYVVAEAFF
V: TRBV6-2/TRBV6-3
D: TRBD1
J: TRBJ1-1
size: NA

DNA: TGTGCCAGCAGCTTCGGACTAGCCGGGCCAGATACGCAGTATTTT
CDR3: CASSFGLAGPDTQYF
V: TRBV7-9
D: TRBD2
J: TRBJ2-3
size: few

DNA: TGCAGCCTGGAAATCTGGACGGATAACTATGGCTACACCTTC
CDR3: CSLEIWTDNYGYTF
V: TRBV29-1
D: NA
J: TRBJ1-2
size: NA

DNA: TGCAGTGCCGCGCGGGCCCTCACAGATACGCAGTATTTT
CDR3: CSAARALTDTQYF
V: TRBV20-1
D: NA
J: TRBJ2-3
size: NA

DNA: TGTGCCAGCAGCCGAATCGCAGTAACAGGAACAAATGAAAAACTGTTTTTT
CDR3: CASSRIAVTGTNEKLFF
V: TRBV7-9
D: NA
J: TRBJ1-4
size: NA

DNA: TGTGCCAGTTCGCGGCAGGGGGTTTACGAGCAGTACTTC
CDR3: CASSRQGVYEQYF
V: TRBV6-2/TRBV6-3
D: TRBD1
J: TRBJ2-7
size: NA

DNA: TGTGCCAGCAGCCCCGGGACAGGTCTGTCTAATGAAAAACTGTTTTTT
CDR3: CASSPGTGLSNEKLFF
V: TRBV3-1
D: TRBD1
J: TRBJ1-4
size: NA

DNA: TGCAGCGCCGCGGCGGGGGCCTCCTACGAGCAGTACTTC
CDR3: CSAAAGASYEQYF
V: TRBV29-1
D: NA
J: TRBJ2-7
size: NA

DNA: TGTGCCACCAGTGCTGACCTTCGGCAGTTCTTC
CDR3: CATSADLRQFF
V: TRBV24-1
D: NA
J: TRBJ2-1
size: NA

DNA: TGTGCCAGCAGCTTAGGATCGGGGAGTGCTAACTATGGCTACACCTTC
CDR3: CASSLGSGSANYGYTF
V: TRBV7-9
D: NA
J: TRBJ1-2
size: NA

DNA: TGTGCCTGGAAGGGCGATGGGGACACTGAAGCTTTCTTT
CDR3: CAWKGDGDTEAFF
V: TRBV30
D: NA
J: TRBJ1-1
size: NA

DNA: TGTGCCAGCAGCGTAGTGGGACAGGGTCTCGATGGCTACACCTTC
CDR3: CASSVVGQGLDGYTF
V: TRBV9
D: TRBD1
J: TRBJ1-2
size: NA

DNA: TGTGCCAGCAGTTTCGGGTGGGTCTCGGGTGGCTACACCTTC
CDR3: CASSFGWVSGGYTF
V: TRBV12-3/TRBV12-4
D: NA
J: TRBJ1-2
size: few

DNA: TGTGCTAGTGGCCGGGGCGGCAGGGGCACTGAAGCTTTCTTT
CDR3: CASGRGGRGTEAFF
V: TRBV12-5
D: NA
J: TRBJ1-1
size: few

DNA: TGTGCCAGCAGCCCGGGACTAGCGGGGGGCAATGAGCAGTTCTTC
CDR3: CASSPGLAGGNEQFF
V: TRBV7-2
D: TRBD2
J: TRBJ2-1
size: many

DNA: TGTGCCACCAGCAGAGATCTAGACATTGGAGAGACCCAGTACTTC
CDR3: CATSRDLDIGETQYF
V: TRBV15
D: NA
J: TRBJ2-5
size: NA

DNA: TGTGCCAGCAGCCCGGGACAGGGGGCGGATGAGCAGTTCTTC
CDR3: CASSPGQGADEQFF
V: TRBV6-4
D: TRBD1
J: TRBJ2-1
size: few

DNA: TGTGCCATCAGTGAGTGGGGGCTGGTCGGGGTCGGAGAGAGCACAGATACGCAGTATTTT
CDR3: CAISEWGLVGVGESTDTQYF
V: TRBV10-3
D: NA
J: TRBJ2-3
size: few

DNA: TGTGCCACCAGCGAAGGGGACCCCCGGAGCTACGAGCAGTACTTC
CDR3: CATSEGDPRSYEQYF
V: TRBV15
D: NA
J: TRBJ2-7
size: NA

DNA: TGCGCCAGCGGGGCGCGGGGAGGAGAGACCCAGTACTTC
CDR3: CASGARGGETQYF
V: TRBV5-1
D: NA
J: TRBJ2-5
size: NA

DNA: TGTGCCAGCAGTTTCCGGGGGGTCGACAACAATGAGCAGTTCTTC
CDR3: CASSFRGVDNNEQFF
V: TRBV12-3/TRBV12-4
D: TRBD2
J: TRBJ2-1
size: NA

DNA: TGTGCCAGCAGCATAGGACTAGCGCATAAAGAGACCCAGTACTTC
CDR3: CASSIGLAHKETQYF
V: TRBV7-8
D: TRBD2
J: TRBJ2-5
size: NA

DNA: TGTGCCAGCAGCTTAGCTTTGGGCAACCCGGATGGCTACACCTTC
CDR3: CASSLALGNPDGYTF
V: TRBV7-6
D: NA
J: TRBJ1-2
size: NA

DNA: TGTGCCAGCAGTTACCCCGGCAGAAATTACGAGCAGTACTTC
CDR3: CASSYPGRNYEQYF
V: TRBV6-2/TRBV6-3
D: NA
J: TRBJ2-7
size: NA

DNA: TGTGCCAGCAGCCCAGATTCGGGGGGGTCTAATGAAAAACTGTTTTTT
CDR3: CASSPDSGGSNEKLFF
V: TRBV7-8
D: NA
J: TRBJ1-4
size: NA

DNA: TGTGCCAGCAGTGAGGGGGTAACTACATACACAGATACGCAGTATTTT
CDR3: CASSEGVTTYTDTQYF
V: TRBV2
D: NA
J: TRBJ2-3
size: NA

DNA: TGTGCCAGCAGCCAAGGCGCACAGGGGGCGGCTGAAGCTTTCTTT
CDR3: CASSQGAQGAAEAFF
V: TRBV4-2
D: TRBD1
J: TRBJ1-1
size: few

DNA: TGTGCCAGCACCAATCCTCCGGGACAGGGTACAGATACGCAGTATTTT
CDR3: CASTNPPGQGTDTQYF
V: TRBV12-3/TRBV12-4
D: TRBD1
J: TRBJ2-3
size: few

DNA: TGCGCCAGCAGCCGCGGAGAGCTGAATCAGAACACTGAAGCTTTCTTT
CDR3: CASSRGELNQNTEAFF
V: TRBV4-1
D: NA
J: TRBJ1-1
size: NA

DNA: TGTGCCAGCAGCTTTACAGGGTTATCCTACGAGCAGTACTTC
CDR3: CASSFTGLSYEQYF
V: TRBV7-9
D: NA
J: TRBJ2-7
size: NA

DNA: TGTGCCAGCAGCTGGGCCGGGGGGGCGTTGGACATTCAGTACTTC
CDR3: CASSWAGGALDIQYF
V: TRBV7-9
D: TRBD2
J: TRBJ2-4
size: few

DNA: TGCGCCAGCAGCGGGCACCAGGGAACCTACGAGCAGTACTTC
CDR3: CASSGHQGTYEQYF
V: TRBV5-1
D: NA
J: TRBJ2-7
size: NA

DNA: TGCGCCAGCAGCTTTGGGACAGGGATCTCCTACGAGCAGTACTTC
CDR3: CASSFGTGISYEQYF
V: TRBV5-1
D: TRBD1
J: TRBJ2-7
size: few

DNA: TGCGCCAGCAGCCAAGATCGAGGGACAGTGAACACCGGGGAGCTGTTTTTT
CDR3: CASSQDRGTVNTGELFF
V: TRBV4-3
D: TRBD1
J: TRBJ2-2
size: NA

DNA: TGTGCCAGCACCGAACTTAACACTGAAGCTTTCTTT
CDR3: CASTELNTEAFF
V: TRBV28
D: NA
J: TRBJ1-1
size: NA

DNA: TGTGCCAGCAGTTTATCGTGGGGGTTCGCCTACGAGCAGTACTTC
CDR3: CASSLSWGFAYEQYF
V: TRBV27
D: NA
J: TRBJ2-7
size: few

DNA: TGTGCCAGCAGCCAAGTGGTCAAGGCGGGAAACACCATATATTTT
CDR3: CASSQVVKAGNTIYF
V: TRBV3-1
D: NA
J: TRBJ1-3
size: once

DNA: TGTGCCAGCAGTTACGCCGAGGGGAGCGGTTCACCCCTCCACTTT
CDR3: CASSYAEGSGSPLHF
V: TRBV6-5
D: NA
J: TRBJ1-6
size: few

DNA: TGTGCCAGCAGCACCGGAGACATACTGTTTTTT
CDR3: CASSTGDILFF
V: TRBV7-9
D: NA
J: TRBJ1-4
size: NA

DNA: TGTGCCAGCAGCTCACTGGACGTCCACTATGGCTACACCTTC
CDR3: CASSSLDVHYGYTF
V: TRBV7-9
D: NA
J: TRBJ1-2
size: few

DNA: TGTGCCAGCAGTTTAGCTAAAACCGGGACGTTAGGCTACGGGGAGCTGTTTTTT
CDR3: CASSLAKTGTLGYGELFF
V: TRBV12-3/TRBV12-4
D: NA
J: TRBJ2-2
size: few

DNA: TGCAGTGCTAGACCGGGTGGGTCATTCTATGGCTACACCTTC
CDR3: CSARPGGSFYGYTF
V: TRBV20-1
D: NA
J: TRBJ1-2
size: few

DNA: TGTGCCAGCAGTTACTCGACCAGGGACAGCCCTAGCACAGATACGCAGTATTTT
CDR3: CASSYSTRDSPSTDTQYF
V: TRBV6-5
D: TRBD1
J: TRBJ2-3
size: few

DNA: TGTGCCAGCAGCGTCCGGGTGACAGGGTCTGTTGAGCAGTACTTC
CDR3: CASSVRVTGSVEQYF
V: TRBV7-9
D: TRBD1
J: TRBJ2-7
size: NA

DNA: TGCGCCAGCAGCCAAGCAGTGGGGGGCGAAAGGGACATTCAGTACTTC
CDR3: CASSQAVGGERDIQYF
V: TRBV4-1
D: NA
J: TRBJ2-4
size: few

DNA: TGTGCAAGTCGCTTAGGGGACAGGTCGCCAGAAGGCTACACCTTC
CDR3: CASRLGDRSPEGYTF
V: TRBV12-2
D: NA
J: TRBJ1-2
size: NA

DNA: TGTGCCAGCAGCCTTAGCGGTGTCCTTGCGGTAGAGACCCAGTACTTC
CDR3: CASSLSGVLAVETQYF
V: TRBV7-2
D: NA
J: TRBJ2-5
size: few